The 20 T cell receptor beta chains below all came from one sample that was sequenced in a study of response to subunit inactivated influenza vaccine. TCRdb analysed the RT-PCR reads with MiXCR anew, one entry per CDR3 protein. The profile shows more than 700,000 distinct CDR3 sequences, 21% of them singletons. The sample was PBMCs from blood, taken roughly 5 days after vaccination. These receptors all stem from a man between 45 and 60 years old who received an inactivated influenza vaccine.

This clonotype was observed a few times. V and J are TRBV28 and TRBJ2-7; 10 nucleotides line up with TRBD2. V trimming: 6 bases; J trimming: 5 bases; junction bases outside the gene matches: 7. The CDR3 spans 14 residues. From germline, CDR1 is MDHEN and CDR2 SYDVKM. CDR3 region: CASRQLAGNNEQYF. The CDR3 nucleotides are TGTGCCAGCAGGCAACTAGCGGGGAACAACGAGCAGTACTTC.

In this sample, this clonotype turned up a few times. This chain joins TRBV6-5 and TRBJ2-1, with D unresolved. Germline V gene data show CDR1 as MNHEY and CDR2 as SVGAGI. This CDR3 has 11 residues. V was cut by 6 bases and J by 3 bases, with 3 bases left in between. The CDR3 spells CASRHYNEQFF. The CDR3 nucleotides are TGTGCCAGCAGACACTACAATGAGCAGTTCTTC.

In this sample, this clonotype turned up a few times. The chain couples TRBV7-9 to TRBJ2-2; D gene uncertain. The germline V gene has CDR1 SEHNR and CDR2 FQNEAQ (reference sequence). V dropped 1 base and J dropped 5 bases, with 11 bases sitting between them. The CDR3 is 15 residues long. The CDR3: CASSLVSGLTGELFF. Here the CDR3 DNA reads TGTGCCAGCAGCTTAGTTTCCGGGCTTACCGGGGAGCTGTTTTTT.

This clonotype came up a few times. The chain has TRBV3-1 and TRBJ2-2; D is undetermined. V was clipped by 1 base and J by 9 bases, with 18 bases between them. The CDR3 contains 16 residues. Looked up from germline, CDR1 is LGHDT and CDR2 is YNNKEL (reference sequence). CDR3 residues: CASSQVLDFSPRELFF. CDR3 DNA sequence: TGTGCCAGCAGCCAAGTCTTAGACTTTTCCCCGCGGGAGCTGTTTTTT. Full variable domain (remainder filled in from reference TRBV3-1 and TRBJ2-2): DTAVSQTPKYLVTQMGNDKSIKCEQNLGHDTMYWYKQDSKKFLKIMFSYNNKELIINETVPNRFSPKSPDKAHLNLHINSLELGDSAVYFCASSQVLDFSPRELFFGEGSRLTVL.

The chain combines TRBV29-1 with TRBJ2-3; perhaps TRBD1 as D (6 bases). Germline V gene data show CDR1 as SQVTM and CDR2 as ANQGSEA. The CDR3 covers 15 residues. V lost 5 bases and J 2 bases, leaving 17 bases between the germline ends. The CDR3 loop reads CSVKGGLGFTDTQYF. The CDR3 bases are TGCAGCGTTAAAGGGGGTCTCGGGTTCACAGATACGCAGTATTTT.

This clonotype is a singleton in its sample. The rearrangement joins TRBV20-1 to TRBJ2-7; 9 positions agree with TRBD2. The V gene's germline CDR1 is DFQATT and CDR2 SNEGSKA (reference sequence). The CDR3 runs 14 residues. Trimming cost V 4 bases and J 0 bases; bases outside gene matches: 4. The CDR3: CSATWTSVSYEQYF. DNA for the CDR3: TGCAGTGCTACGTGGACTAGCGTCTCCTACGAGCAGTACTTC.

This clonotype was observed a few times. V is TRBV6-1 and J is TRBJ1-6; possible D gene TRBD1, 5 bases. The CDR3 runs 15 residues. The V gene lost 6 bases and the J gene lost 5 bases, with 14 bases spanning the gap. Germline V gene lookup returns CDR1 MNHNS and CDR2 SASEGT. This CDR3 is CASSPVEGNNSPLHF. Written as DNA, the CDR3 is TGTGCCAGCAGCCCCGTCGAGGGGAATAATTCACCCCTCCACTTT.

V usage is TRBV10-3 and J usage is TRBJ2-1; TRBD2 aligns across 9 bases. This CDR3 comprises 15 residues. Germline CDR1 is ENHRY and CDR2 is SYGVKD. V was pared by 4 bases and J by 2 bases, with 3 bases of the junction left unmatched. In DNA, the CDR3 is TGTGCCATCAGTGGACTAGCGGCACCCTACAATGAGCAGTTCTTC. Its translation is CAISGLAAPYNEQFF.

This clonotype has only a few counts. This chain links TRBV27 with TRBJ2-1; 8 bases align to TRBD2. The germline gives CDR1 MNHEY, CDR2 SMNVEV (reference sequence). CDR3 length: 16 residues. With 1 base clipped from V and 5 bases from J, the junction kept 7 bases outside the gene matches. CDR3 nucleotide sequence: TGTGCCAGCAGTTTATTTGCGGGGGGACTGAACAATGAGCAGTTCTTC. It encodes CASSLFAGGLNNEQFF.

This rearrangement joins TRBV5-6 to TRBJ1-4, with 9 bases lining up with TRBD1. The CDR3 spans 14 residues. Germline trimming cut 4 bases from V and 10 bases from J; bases unmatched to any gene: 8. Germline V lookup: CDR1 SGHDT, CDR2 YYEEEE. The CDR3 here is CASSLGDRARKLFF. CDR3 in DNA: TGTGCCAGCAGCCTAGGGGACAGGGCACGAAAACTGTTTTTT.

This chain connects TRBV7-2 to TRBJ2-1, with 12 bases fitting TRBD2. Germline values: CDR1 SGHTA, CDR2 FQGNSA. The J segment lost 8 bases and the V segment lost 2 bases, leaving 10 bases of the junction unmatched. The CDR3 extends over 17 amino acids. The CDR3, as DNA: TGTGCCAGCAGCTTAATCCGGGCAGCTAGCGGGAGGGATGAGCAGTTCTTC. Amino acids: CASSLIRAASGRDEQFF.

This chain uses TRBV6-2 or TRBV6-3 with TRBJ2-1, with 9 nucleotides matching TRBD1. The trim removed 6 bases at V and 7 bases at J, leaving 13 bases unmatched. Germline V gene data show CDR1 as MNHEY and CDR2 as SVGEGT. The CDR3 has 16 amino acids. DNA of the CDR3: TGTGCCAGCAGAGGAGCCGGGACAGGGTCAATGAATGAGCAGTTCTTC. Its protein is CASRGAGTGSMNEQFF.

V is TRBV19 and J is TRBJ2-3; 7 positions agree with TRBD1. The CDR3 loop spans 13 amino acids. Germline CDR1 LNHDA, CDR2 SQIVND (reference sequence). The junction had 1 base not matched to a gene; V was cut back by 4 bases and J by 3 bases. Here the CDR3 reads CASSKGQTDTQYF. DNA of the CDR3: TGTGCCAGTAGTAAGGGACAGACAGATACGCAGTATTTT.

The chain couples TRBV20-1 to TRBJ2-7; TRBD1 agrees at 8 bases. Trimming took 5 bases from V and 7 from J; bases not matched to a gene: 10. The CDR3 has 13 residues. Germline values: CDR1 DFQATT, CDR2 SNEGSKA (reference sequence). For the CDR3, the DNA is TGCAGTGCTGAGTGGACAGGGACAGAAGAGCAGTACTTC. Protein sequence: CSAEWTGTEEQYF.

This clonotype has a handful of counts. The CDR3 DNA is TGCAGTGCTAGGGGGTTCGGTCAGCCCCAGCATTTT. Its protein product is CSARGFGQPQHF. The chain is built from TRBV20-1 and TRBJ1-5; D ambiguous. V was cut by 3 bases and J by 6 bases, with 9 bases left in between. The CDR3 has 12 residues. Germline V gene data show CDR1 as DFQATT and CDR2 as SNEGSKA (reference sequence).

This clonotype was detected a few times. The genes are TRBV11-2 and TRBJ1-2, with D possibly TRBD1 on 6 matching bases. Germline loops: CDR1 SGHAT, CDR2 FQNNGV. The CDR3 consists of 17 residues. V was clipped by 2 bases and J by 0 bases, with 16 bases between them. This chain's CDR3 is CASSLYRRDKSNYGYTF. The CDR3 bases are TGTGCCAGCAGCTTATACCGCAGGGACAAGTCTAACTATGGCTACACCTTC.

This clonotype was counted between two and nine times. CDR3 residues: CAISASTGHSYNEQFF. The CDR3, as DNA: TGTGCCATCAGTGCCTCTACAGGACACTCCTACAATGAGCAGTTCTTC. The rearrangement links TRBV10-3 to TRBJ2-1, with D possibly matching TRBD1 (5 bases). CDR1 and CDR2 from the germline V gene are ENHRY and SYGVKD. The CDR3 extends over 16 amino acids. V dropped 4 bases and J dropped 0 bases, with 13 bases sitting between them.

Worth noting for this clonotype: Compared with germline, one end of the junction differs, possibly owing to a read error. The chain couples TRBV12-3 or TRBV12-4 to TRBJ2-1; 12 nucleotides agree with TRBD2. The CDR3 has 16 residues. Here the CDR3 reads CASSLAGGPQNNEQFF. The CDR3 region has the DNA TGTGCCAGCAGTCTAGCGGGAGGGCCCCAAAACAATGAGCAGTTCTTC.

There are many counts of this clonotype. The chain employs TRBV5-1 and TRBJ2-7; 14 nucleotides align to TRBD2. The CDR3 contains 18 residues. With V trimmed by 3 bases and J by 1 base, 9 bases remained unmatched. Per germline, CDR1 SGHRS and CDR2 YFSETQ. The CDR3 bases are TGCGCCAGCAGCTCCCGGACTAGCGGGAGGAGTTCATCCTACGAGCAGTACTTC. Its protein is CASSSRTSGRSSSYEQYF.

At least ten counts were recorded for this clonotype. V usage is TRBV7-9 and J usage is TRBJ2-2; D unresolved. Looked up from germline, CDR1 is SEHNR and CDR2 is FQNEAQ (reference sequence). Trimming left V 6 bases short and J 8 bases short, with 16 bases between. This CDR3 has 14 amino acids. Here the CDR3 DNA reads TGTGCCAGCAGGCCTCATCACGCCGAGGGGGAGCTGTTTTTT. This sequence encodes CASRPHHAEGELFF.